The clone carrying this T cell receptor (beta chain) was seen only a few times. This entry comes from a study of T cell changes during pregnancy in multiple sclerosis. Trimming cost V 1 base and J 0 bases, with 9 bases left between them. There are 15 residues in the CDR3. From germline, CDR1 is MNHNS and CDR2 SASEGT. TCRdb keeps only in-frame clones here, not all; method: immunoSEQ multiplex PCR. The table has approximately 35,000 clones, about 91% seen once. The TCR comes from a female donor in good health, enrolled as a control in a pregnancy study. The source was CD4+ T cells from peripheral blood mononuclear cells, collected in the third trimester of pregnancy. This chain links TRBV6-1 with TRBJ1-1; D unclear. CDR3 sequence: CASSEVSLMNTEAFF. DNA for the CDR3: TGTGCCAGCAGTGAAGTTAGCCTCATGAACACTGAAGCTTTCTTT.